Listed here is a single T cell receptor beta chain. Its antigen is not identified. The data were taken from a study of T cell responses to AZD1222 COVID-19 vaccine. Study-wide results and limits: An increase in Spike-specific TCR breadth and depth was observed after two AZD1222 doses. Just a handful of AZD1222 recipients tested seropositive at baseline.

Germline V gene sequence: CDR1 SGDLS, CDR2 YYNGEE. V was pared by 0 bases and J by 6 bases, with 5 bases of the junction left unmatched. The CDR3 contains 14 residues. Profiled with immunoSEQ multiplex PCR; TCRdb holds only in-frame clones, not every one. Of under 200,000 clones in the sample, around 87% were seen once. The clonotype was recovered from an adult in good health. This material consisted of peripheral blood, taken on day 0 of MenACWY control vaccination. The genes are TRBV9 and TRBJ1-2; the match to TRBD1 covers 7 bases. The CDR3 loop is CASSVANRGHGYTF. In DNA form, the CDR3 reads TGTGCCAGCAGCGTAGCTAACAGGGGCCATGGCTACACCTTC.